The rows below give T cell receptor beta chains drawn from one sample of a study of blood T cell repertoires in COVID-19. The assay was immunoSEQ multiplex PCR, and TCRdb's table has in-frame clones only and misses some. The sample yields about 300,000 clones, 89% seen once. The sample comprised peripheral blood. The receptor source for this set is a young woman with COVID-19, enrolled during active disease. Both conserved end residues are trimmed from each CDR3.

>TRBJ1-6|TRBV28
ASSLRPGNNSPLH
>TRBJ1-1|TRBV11-2
ASSLVQGWGTEAF
>TRBJ1-5|TRBV27
ASSLFWGDNQPQH
>TRBJ2-4|TRBV14
ASSVRQGLDIQY
>TRBJ1-1|TRBV5-1
ASSSNPGFEAF
>TRBJ1-1|TRBV28
ASSLWDRDSMAF
>TRBJ1-5|TRBV2
ASKGKFRTPQH
>TRBJ2-7|TRBV13
ASSPHGLAAIYEQY
>TRBJ2-3|TRBV5-1
ASSLGSGGLTDTQY
>TRBJ2-5|TRBV12-5
ASGRGAEGETQY
>TRBJ1-5|TRBV5-1
ASSLGPGVNQPQH
>TRBJ2-1|TRBV12-5
ASGLASGGNRNEQF
>TRBJ1-1|TRBV6-5
ASRTGDTEAF